A selection of T cell receptor beta chains follows, all from one sample in a study of identifying expanded T cells in peripheral blood. Libraries were prepared by immunoSEQ multiplex PCR; TCRdb keeps only in-frame clonotypes and omits some of them. The sample includes roughly 100,000 clones, 88% seen only once; the top ten take over 12%. Sequencing was performed on blood. These receptors originate from a person aged 18-70 years in good health. CDR3s include the opening cysteine and the closing phenylalanine or tryptophan. D genes are given only for firm matches. Not every row has a clone size; where given, it reads once, few, many or a size class.

CDR3 protein	CDR3 DNA	clone size	V gene	CDR3 length	J gene	D gene
CAWRGGSGTNEKLFF	TGTGCCTGGAGGGGGGGGAGCGGGACGAATGAAAAACTGTTTTTT	once	TRBV30	15	TRBJ1-4	NA
CASSEGSYNEQFF	TGTGCCAGCAGCGAGGGGTCCTACAATGAGCAGTTCTTC	NA	TRBV11-2	13	TRBJ2-1	NA
CASSQRTISTDTQYF	TGTGCCAGCAGCCAACGGACGATTAGCACAGATACGCAGTATTTT	NA	TRBV28	15	TRBJ2-3	NA
CASSLVYGGRNTEAFF	TGTGCCAGCAGCTTAGTATATGGCGGCAGGAACACTGAAGCTTTCTTT	few	TRBV7-2	16	TRBJ1-1	NA
CASSPGTLWTGELFF	TGTGCCAGTAGTCCAGGGACCCTTTGGACCGGGGAGCTGTTTTTT	NA	TRBV19	15	TRBJ2-2	NA
CASSKVKQGDHREKLFF	TGTGCCAGCAGCAAAGTGAAACAGGGAGACCATAGGGAAAAACTGTTTTTT	once	TRBV21-1	17	TRBJ1-4	NA
CASSLTVGVAGSNTGELFF	TGTGCCAGCAGCTTAACGGTCGGGGTTGCAGGGTCGAACACCGGGGAGCTGTTTTTT	NA	TRBV7-3	19	TRBJ2-2	NA
CASSLGPAGRETQYF	TGTGCCAGCAGCTTAGGCCCGGCAGGGAGAGAGACCCAGTACTTC	NA	TRBV7-9	15	TRBJ2-5	NA
CASSLPGRNSPLHF	TGTGCCAGCAGTTTGCCGGGTCGGAATTCACCCCTCCACTTT	NA	TRBV6-6	14	TRBJ1-6	NA
CASSQEGGTPTGELFF	TGTGCCAGCAGCCAAGAAGGAGGGACCCCCACCGGGGAGCTGTTTTTT	NA	TRBV14	16	TRBJ2-2	NA
CAISDGGRGGNEQFF	TGTGCCATCAGTGACGGCGGGAGAGGTGGCAATGAGCAGTTCTTC	NA	TRBV10-3	15	TRBJ2-1	TRBD2
CASSLAGTGGSSPLHF	TGTGCCAGCAGCTTGGCCGGGACAGGGGGCAGTTCACCCCTCCACTTT	NA	TRBV5-4	16	TRBJ1-6	TRBD1
CASTPPGTGGTGELFF	TGTGCCAGCACCCCTCCGGGGACAGGGGGCACCGGGGAGCTGTTTTTT	NA	TRBV7-2	16	TRBJ2-2	TRBD1
CASSPGPRTNEKLFF	TGCGCCAGCAGCCCCGGACCCCGGACTAATGAAAAACTGTTTTTT	NA	TRBV5-1	15	TRBJ1-4	NA
CASRTVEGEKLFF	TGTGCCAGCAGGACGGTCGAGGGAGAAAAACTGTTTTTT	NA	TRBV2	13	TRBJ1-4	NA
CASSPITDTDTQYF	TGTGCCAGCTCACCAATAACTGACACAGATACGCAGTATTTT	NA	TRBV18	14	TRBJ2-3	NA
CASSPLQGEADTQYF	TGTGCCAGCTCACCGTTACAGGGAGAAGCAGATACGCAGTATTTT	once	TRBV18	15	TRBJ2-3	NA
CASSGGQPWGTQYF	TGTGCCAGCAGCGGGGGACAGCCGTGGGGGACCCAGTACTTC	NA	TRBV7-2	14	TRBJ2-5	TRBD1
CASSPDNPGYTF	TGTGCCAGCAGTCCGGACAACCCCGGCTACACCTTC	NA	TRBV2	12	TRBJ1-2	NA
CASSDRGNSYNEQFF	TGTGCCAGCAGCGACAGGGGCAACTCCTACAATGAGCAGTTCTTC	few	TRBV7-9	15	TRBJ2-1	TRBD1
CASSPRSLGLAGLSSYNEQFF	TGTGCCAGCAGCCCGCGTTCGTTGGGACTAGCGGGATTAAGCTCCTACAATGAGCAGTTCTTC	once	TRBV13	21	TRBJ2-1	TRBD2
CASMDRASLSGYTF	TGTGCCAGCATGGACAGGGCCTCGCTTTCTGGCTACACCTTC	NA	TRBV6-1	14	TRBJ1-2	TRBD1
CASSLAQEGTGELFF	TGCGCCAGCAGCTTGGCCCAGGAAGGGACCGGGGAGCTGTTTTTT	NA	TRBV5-1	15	TRBJ2-2	NA
CASSWQLTMDTEAFF	TGTGCCAGCAGTTGGCAACTCACGATGGACACTGAAGCTTTCTTT	once	TRBV28	15	TRBJ1-1	NA
CASSQPGDFEAFF	TGTGCCAGCAGTCAACCGGGAGATTTTGAAGCTTTCTTT	few	TRBV2	13	TRBJ1-1	NA
CASSQDQGRNTEAFF	TGCGCCAGCAGCCAAGATCAAGGAAGGAACACTGAAGCTTTCTTT	NA	TRBV4-3	15	TRBJ1-1	NA
CASSPTGVNSNQPQHF	TGTGCCAGCAGCCCGACAGGGGTTAATAGCAATCAGCCCCAGCATTTT	NA	TRBV4-2	16	TRBJ1-5	TRBD1
CASSDGSSYEQYF	TGTGCCAGCAGTGACGGAAGCTCCTACGAGCAGTACTTC	NA	TRBV25-1	13	TRBJ2-7	NA
CASSVTGASYEQYF	TGTGCCAGCAGTGTCACAGGAGCCTCCTACGAGCAGTACTTC	NA	TRBV6-5	14	TRBJ2-7	NA
CASSTSSGPYEQYF	TGTGCCAGCAGCACATCTAGCGGGCCATACGAGCAGTACTTC	once	TRBV7-8	14	TRBJ2-7	TRBD2
CASSGSGREGTDTQYF	TGTGCCAGTAGTGGTAGCGGCAGGGAAGGCACAGATACGCAGTATTTT	NA	TRBV19	16	TRBJ2-3	NA
CASSQAGQPQHF	TGTGCCAGCAGCCAAGCGGGTCAGCCCCAGCATTTT	NA	TRBV14	12	TRBJ1-5	NA
CASSEDRVESYEQYF	TGTGCCAGCAGTGAGGACAGGGTTGAGTCCTACGAGCAGTACTTC	NA	TRBV28	15	TRBJ2-7	TRBD1
CASSFPGTELEKLFF	TGTGCCAGCAGTTTCCCCGGGACAGAGCTTGAAAAACTGTTTTTT	NA	TRBV6-6	15	TRBJ1-4	TRBD1
CASSDRGDQPQHF	TGCGCCAGCAGTGACAGGGGGGATCAGCCCCAGCATTTT	NA	TRBV10-1	13	TRBJ1-5	TRBD1
CASSLGYTGELFF	TGTGCCAGCAGCTTAGGGTACACCGGGGAGCTGTTTTTT	few	TRBV7-9	13	TRBJ2-2	NA
CASSKGAGLFNEQYF	TGTGCCAGCAGCAAGGGCGCGGGGTTATTCAACGAGCAGTACTTC	NA	TRBV14	15	TRBJ2-7	NA
CAISESGFEEKLFF	TGTGCCATCAGTGAGTCAGGGTTTGAGGAAAAACTGTTTTTT	NA	TRBV10-3	14	TRBJ1-4	NA
CASNVTGRQGRYQPQHF	TGTGCCAGCAACGTCACGGGTCGACAGGGCAGGTATCAGCCCCAGCATTTT	once	TRBV5-4	17	TRBJ1-5	TRBD1
CASRASGSTDTQYF	TGTGCCAGCAGGGCTAGCGGTAGCACAGATACGCAGTATTTT	once	TRBV2	14	TRBJ2-3	TRBD2
CASSFTGKDEQYF	TGTGCCAGCAGCTTTACAGGGAAGGACGAGCAGTACTTC	NA	TRBV7-6	13	TRBJ2-7	NA
CASSSPVQINEKLFF	TGTGCCAGCAGCTCCCCCGTCCAGATTAATGAAAAACTGTTTTTT	NA	TRBV7-9	15	TRBJ1-4	NA
CASSFVGETQYF	TGTGCCAGCAGCTTCGTGGGGGAGACCCAGTACTTC	NA	TRBV7-9	12	TRBJ2-5	NA
CASSNSARSSYNEQFF	TGTGCCAGCAGCAATAGTGCCAGAAGCTCCTACAATGAGCAGTTCTTC	NA	TRBV21-1	16	TRBJ2-1	NA
CAISSGSGSYEQYF	TGTGCCATCTCTAGTGGATCGGGCTCCTACGAGCAGTACTTC	NA	TRBV10-3	14	TRBJ2-7	NA
CASRPAEDYYGEQYF	TGTGCCAGCAGACCCGCAGAGGACTACTACGGGGAGCAGTACTTC	NA	TRBV2	15	TRBJ2-7	NA